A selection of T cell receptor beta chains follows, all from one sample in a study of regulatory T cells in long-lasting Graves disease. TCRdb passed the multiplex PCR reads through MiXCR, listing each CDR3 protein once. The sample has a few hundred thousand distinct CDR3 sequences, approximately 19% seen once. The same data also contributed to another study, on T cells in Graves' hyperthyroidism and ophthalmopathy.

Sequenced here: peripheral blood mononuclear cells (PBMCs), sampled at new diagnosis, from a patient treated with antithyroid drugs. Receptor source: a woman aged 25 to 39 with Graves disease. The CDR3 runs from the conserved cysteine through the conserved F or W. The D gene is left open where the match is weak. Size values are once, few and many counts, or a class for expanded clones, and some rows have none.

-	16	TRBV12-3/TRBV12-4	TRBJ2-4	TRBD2	TGTGCCAGCAGGCCCGCGGGGGGCCTAGCCAAAAACATTCAGTACTTC	CASRPAGGLAKNIQYF
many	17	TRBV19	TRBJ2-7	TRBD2	TGTGCCAGTAGATACAGGGGACTAGCGGATTCCTCCTACGAGCAGTACTTC	CASRYRGLADSSYEQYF
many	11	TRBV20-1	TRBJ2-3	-	TGCAGTGCTAGCTGGGGTGGTACGCAGTATTTT	CSASWGGTQYF
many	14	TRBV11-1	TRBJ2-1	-	TGTGCCAGCAGCTCCCCGGATGTCCGTAAAGAGCAGTTCTTC	CASSSPDVRKEQFF
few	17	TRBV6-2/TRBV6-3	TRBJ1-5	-	TGTGCCAGCATTCTAGGGGGGGGGTATAGAGGCAGTCAGCCCCAGCATTTT	CASILGGGYRGSQPQHF
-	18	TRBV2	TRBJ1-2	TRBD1	TGTGCCAGCAGTGAAGGTCCGGGACAGCGACAAGAATCCTATGGCTACACCTTC	CASSEGPGQRQESYGYTF
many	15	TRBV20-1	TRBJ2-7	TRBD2	TGCAGTGCTAGAGTTTTCACGGGGGGGATCAACGAGCAGTACTTC	CSARVFTGGINEQYF
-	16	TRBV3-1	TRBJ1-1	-	TGTGCCAGCAGCAGAGACCGAGGGGGGACGAACACTGAAGCTTTCTTT	CASSRDRGGTNTEAFF
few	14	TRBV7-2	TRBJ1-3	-	TGTGCCAGCAGCCCGACACTTACTGGAAACACCATATATTTT	CASSPTLTGNTIYF
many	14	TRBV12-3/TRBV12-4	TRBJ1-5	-	TGTGCCAGCAGGGGCATCAAGGGCAATCAGCCCCAGCATTTT	CASRGIKGNQPQHF